This TCR beta chain is drawn from a study of shared clonotypes between healthy human individuals. Profiled with immunoSEQ multiplex PCR; TCRdb holds only in-frame clones, not every one. The table lists around 510,000 clones, roughly 95% of them singletons. V was pared by 6 bases and J by 0 bases, with 11 bases between. The germline V gene encodes CDR1 MGHRA and CDR2 YSYEKL. CDR3 size: 15 residues. The chain has TRBV4-1 and TRBJ2-2, with TRBD2 as a possible D gene (6 bases). The sequence derives from a woman aged 30 to 39 in good health. The sequenced sample was naive CD4+ T cells sorted from blood. Subset noted: CD45RA+ positively selected. DNA for the CDR3: TGCGCCAGCAGGGAGGGGAGAGCGAACACCGGGGAGCTGTTTTTT. Protein sequence: CASREGRANTGELFF.